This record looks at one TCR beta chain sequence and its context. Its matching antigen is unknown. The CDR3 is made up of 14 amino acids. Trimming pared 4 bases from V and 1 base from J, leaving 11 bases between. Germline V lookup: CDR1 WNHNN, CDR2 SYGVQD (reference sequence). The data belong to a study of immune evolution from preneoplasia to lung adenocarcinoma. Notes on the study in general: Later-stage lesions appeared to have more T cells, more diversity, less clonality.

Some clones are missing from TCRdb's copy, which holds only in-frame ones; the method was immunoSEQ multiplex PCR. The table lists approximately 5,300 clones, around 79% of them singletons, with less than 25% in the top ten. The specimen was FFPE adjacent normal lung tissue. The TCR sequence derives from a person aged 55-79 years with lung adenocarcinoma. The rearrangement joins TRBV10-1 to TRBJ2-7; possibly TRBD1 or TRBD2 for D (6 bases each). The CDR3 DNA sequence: TGCGCCAGCAGTGGGCGGGACACTTCCTACGAGCAGTACTTC. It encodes CASSGRDTSYEQYF.